The next 16 T cell receptor beta chains were all read from a single sample in a study of shared clonotypes between healthy human individuals. The protocol was immunoSEQ multiplex PCR, while the TCRdb copy is restricted to in-frame clones and leaves out a portion. The sample lists roughly 2.2 million clones, about nine tenths occurring once. Sequencing used naive CD4+ T cells from PBMCs. Sample subset: CD45RA+ positively selected. Receptors originate from a man aged 18-30 years in good health. Some clones in this sample may be carry-over from other donors' samples.

Of note for this clone: At the DNA level, this CDR3 is encoded by other sequences in the same sample as well. V is TRBV27 and J is TRBJ2-6, with D perhaps matching TRBD1 (6 bases). The CDR3 length is 15 residues. V was shortened by 6 bases and J by 0 bases, with 9 bases between the two germline ends. CDR1 and CDR2 from the germline V gene are MNHEY and SMNVEV (reference sequence). The CDR3 DNA follows: TGTGCCAGCAGAACAGGGAGCTCTGGGGCCAACGTCCTGACTTTC. This codes for CASRTGSSGANVLTF. Drawing the rest from reference TRBV27 and TRBJ2-6, the complete variable domain is EAQVTQNPRYLITVTGKKLTVTCSQNMNHEYMSWYRQDPGLGLRQIYYSMNVEVTDKGDVPEGYKVSRKEKRNFPLILESPSPNQTSLYFCASRTGSSGANVLTFGAGSRLTVL.

J is TRBJ2-2 and V is TRBV5-1; TRBD1 aligns across 7 bases. The CDR3 sequence is 15 residues long. From germline, CDR1 is SGHRS and CDR2 YFSETQ. The junction had 5 bases not matched to a gene; V was cut back by 4 bases and J by 2 bases. CDR3 amino acids: CASSNRDRNTGELFF. The CDR3 bases are TGCGCCAGCAGCAACCGGGACAGAAACACCGGGGAGCTGTTTTTT.

This rearrangement joins TRBV7-3 to TRBJ2-5, with a weak D call TRBD1 (5 bases). The V gene's germline CDR1 is SGHTA and CDR2 FQGTGA. The CDR3 is 16 amino acids. Trimming stripped 2 bases from V and 1 base from J, with 14 bases between. The CDR3 reads CASSLSWGGTQETQYF. CDR3 DNA: TGTGCCAGCAGCTTATCGTGGGGCGGAACCCAAGAGACCCAGTACTTC.

The chain couples TRBV25-1 to TRBJ2-7; no definite D call. Per the germline V gene, CDR1 is MGHDK and CDR2 is SYGVNS. This CDR3 has 11 amino acids. Between the trimmed V and J ends, which lost 10 bases and 2 bases, there was a span of 9 bases. CDR3 sequence (DNA): TGTGCCACCGCTGTCGCCTACGAGCAGTACTTC. It yields the protein CATAVAYEQYF.

This clone appeared once. J is TRBJ2-7 and V is TRBV7-8; D call uncertain. Trimming took 5 bases from V and 6 from J, leaving 17 bases between them. Per germline, CDR1 SGHVS and CDR2 FQNEAQ. The CDR3 contains 14 residues. In DNA, the CDR3 is TGTGCCAGCAGCCCCTCCCTTACTATCCCCGAGCAGTACTTC. Protein sequence: CASSPSLTIPEQYF.

V is TRBV21-1 and J is TRBJ2-5; TRBD1, the D gene given by the table, was not confirmed from the DNA. TRBV21-1 is deemed a pseudogene. This CDR3 region has 14 residues. CDR3 DNA: TGTGCCAGCAGCACGGGACAGTTGAGAGAGACCCAGTACTTC. Protein product: CASSTGQLRETQYF.

The CDR3 nucleotides read TGTGCCAGCAGTTTATCGGCGTCGACAGATACGCAGTATTTT. Its protein is CASSLSASTDTQYF. The chain uses TRBV28 and TRBJ2-3; the D is unclear. The germline V gene has CDR1 MDHEN and CDR2 SYDVKM. The CDR3 runs 14 residues. Trimming took 1 base from V and 3 from J, leaving 8 bases between them.

The chain joins TRBV7-2 to TRBJ2-2; D gene uncertain. Trimming took off 7 bases at V and 2 bases at J, with 11 bases between the two ends. CDR3 length: 14 amino acids. The germline V gene encodes CDR1 SGHTA and CDR2 FQGNSA. The chain's CDR3 is CASIFWKNTGELFF. In nucleotides, the CDR3 is TGTGCCAGCATTTTTTGGAAAAACACCGGGGAGCTGTTTTTT.

The V gene is TRBV28, the J gene TRBJ2-1, with TRBD2 identical over 9 bases. Unmatched junction bases numbered 12, after V lost 5 bases and J lost 4 bases. The germline V gene encodes CDR1 MDHEN and CDR2 SYDVKM. The CDR3 is made up of 17 amino acids. The CDR3 protein is CASSPTSGRGSYNEQFF. CDR3 nucleotides: TGTGCCAGCAGTCCTACTAGCGGGCGAGGCTCATACAATGAGCAGTTCTTC.

As DNA, the CDR3 is TGTGCCAGCGATATGGCGGGAGGTAGTTTGGGAGATACGCAGTATTTT. Protein: CASDMAGGSLGDTQYF. The gene calls are TRBV2 and TRBJ2-3, with TRBD2 matching 8 bases. Germline V CDR1 and CDR2: SNHLY, FYNNEI. The V segment lost 8 bases and the J segment 5 bases; nucleotides outside the gene matches: 15. The length of the CDR3 is 16 residues.

The rearrangement links TRBV5-4 to TRBJ1-5; D is uncertain. CDR1 SGHNT and CDR2 YYREEE come from the germline V gene (reference sequence). The CDR3 is 13 residues long. V dropped 4 bases and J dropped 0 bases, with 5 bases sitting between them. CDR3 in amino acids: CASSVGSNQPQHF. The CDR3 coding sequence is TGTGCCAGCAGCGTGGGTAGCAATCAGCCCCAGCATTTT.

This chain connects TRBV4-1 to TRBJ1-2; D gene unclear. The V gene's germline CDR1 is MGHRA and CDR2 YSYEKL. Between the trimmed V and J ends, which lost 1 base and 4 bases, there was a span of 10 bases. This CDR3 region has 14 residues. The CDR3 reads CASSQAGSGYGYTF. CDR3 sequence (DNA): TGCGCCAGCAGCCAAGCCGGATCTGGCTATGGCTACACCTTC.

V usage is TRBV7-2 and J usage is TRBJ1-1, with D possibly being TRBD1 (5 bases). The V gene's germline CDR1 is SGHTA and CDR2 FQGNSA. The CDR3 spans 15 residues. V was clipped by 8 bases and J by 3 bases, with 19 bases between them. The CDR3 DNA reads TGTGCCAGCTACCGTGGCGGGGCAGGGTACACTGAAGCTTTCTTT. It codes for CASYRGGAGYTEAFF.

The chain couples TRBV2 to TRBJ1-5; D possibly corresponds to TRBD1 (5 bases). Per germline, CDR1 SNHLY and CDR2 FYNNEI. V lost 5 bases to trimming and J lost 0 bases, with 8 bases between them. The CDR3 has 14 amino acids. In nucleotides, the CDR3 is TGTGCCAGCAGTCAGACAGATAGCAATCAGCCCCAGCATTTT. It encodes CASSQTDSNQPQHF.

J is TRBJ2-2 and V is TRBV5-1; TRBD2 agrees at 10 bases. CDR3 length: 16 amino acids. Germline V CDR1 and CDR2: SGHRS, YFSETQ. The trim removed 1 base at V and 6 bases at J, leaving 6 bases unmatched. The CDR3 DNA reads as TGCGCCAGCAGCTTGTTGGCTAGCGGGAGAGCCGGGGAGCTGTTTTTT. This gives the protein CASSLLASGRAGELFF.

J is TRBJ2-7 and V is TRBV18; D is ambiguous. Trimming cost V 0 bases and J 4 bases, with 13 bases left between them. The CDR3 is 15 amino acids. Germline CDR1 is KGHSH and CDR2 is LQKENI. CDR3 residues: CASSPPLKDRYEQYF. CDR3 nucleotides: TGTGCCAGCTCACCACCGTTAAAAGACCGATACGAGCAGTACTTC. Using reference TRBV18 and TRBJ2-7 for the parts outside the CDR3, the full variable domain is NAGVMQNPRHLVRRRGQEARLRCSPMKGHSHVYWYRQLPEEGLKFMVYLQKENIIDESGMPKERFSAEFPKEGPSILRIQQVVRGDSAAYFCASSPPLKDRYEQYFGPGTRLTVT.